This paragraph reports one TCR beta chain. In assigning cohorts, the study relied on participant-reported clinical history. This entry comes from a study of blood T cell repertoires in COVID-19. Overall study context: Sample material is recorded as cDNA or gDNA derived from T cells, B-cell-depleted T cells, or PBMCs.

Sequenced by immunoSEQ multiplex PCR; TCRdb stores in-frame clones only, minus some. The table includes almost 250,000 clones, 65% to 90% detected once. This CDR3 has 13 residues. The ends lost 5 bases at V and 8 bases at J; junction bases unmatched: 7. Germline V gene lookup returns CDR1 SGHAT and CDR2 FQNNGV. The receptor comes from a woman aged 50 to 60 with acute COVID-19. This chain joins TRBV11-2 and TRBJ1-2, with 8 positions matching TRBD1. The sequenced sample was PBMCs or T cells enriched from blood (not recorded which). This CDR3 is CASSPDRGRGYTF. Written as DNA, the CDR3 is TGTGCCAGCAGCCCTGACAGGGGTCGAGGCTACACCTTC. The variable domain in full, with the rest retrieved from reference TRBV11-2 and TRBJ1-2, is EAGVAQSPRYKIIEKRQSVAFWCNPISGHATLYWYQQILGQGPKLLIQFQNNGVVDDSQLPKDRFSAERLKGVDSTLKIQPAKLEDSAVYLCASSPDRGRGYTFGSGTRLTVV.